This T cell receptor (beta chain) was captured by sequencing in a study of T cell responses to AZD1222 COVID-19 vaccine. Study-level points and caveats: Just a handful of AZD1222 recipients tested seropositive at baseline. Along spike, vaccine-associated CD4 TCRs were found throughout, with dominance at 160-218 and 743-854. Repertoire sampling occurred only after the peak T cell response.

A remark on this clone: The antigen is unknown.

The assay was immunoSEQ multiplex PCR, and TCRdb's table has in-frame clones only and misses some. This sample has under 150,000 clones; 85% to 90% occur once, and the top ten carry 1.6%. Germline CDR1 is SGHRS and CDR2 is YFSETQ. V was clipped by 3 bases and J by 0 bases, with 11 bases between them. The CDR3 is 15 amino acids. The chain uses TRBV5-1 and TRBJ2-3; D gene ambiguous. This TCR came from an adult who received the AZD1222 COVID-19 vaccine. Sequences were derived from peripheral blood, sampled 28 days after the second AZD1222 dose. The CDR3 spells CASSSGRSSTDTQYF. The CDR3 coding sequence is TGCGCCAGCAGCTCCGGGCGCTCTAGCACAGATACGCAGTATTTT.